A selection of T cell receptor beta chains follows, all from one sample in a study of blood T cell repertoires in COVID-19. The repertoire was sequenced with immunoSEQ multiplex PCR; TCRdb's copy has only in-frame clones and lacks some. The sample includes some 140,000 clones, roughly four fifths of them seen just once. Sequencing was done on a sample of PBMCs or T cells enriched from blood (not recorded which). The receptors originated from a man in his forties with acute COVID-19. The CDR3 runs from the conserved cysteine through the conserved F or W. Fields, in order: V gene, clone size, J gene, CDR3 length, D gene, CDR3 protein. D genes are given only for firm matches. Size tells how often a clone was seen (once, few, many) or the class of an expanded clone, and some rows leave it out.

TRBV15	NA	TRBJ1-6	15	NA	CATSRTDWRNSPLHF
TRBV2	few	TRBJ1-4	15	TRBD1	CASRKPGGGNEKLFF
TRBV28	NA	TRBJ1-6	15	NA	CASSFLQGINSPLHF
TRBV18	NA	TRBJ1-5	15	NA	CASSPTPTVNQPQHF
TRBV5-8	NA	TRBJ1-5	14	NA	CASNFGGMNQPQHF
TRBV10-2	NA	TRBJ1-1	13	NA	CASSEVGNTEAFF
TRBV20-1	once	TRBJ2-7	13	TRBD2	CSASSGGTYEQYF
TRBV2	NA	TRBJ2-5	14	NA	CASSEEGGRETQYF
TRBV15	NA	TRBJ2-5	12	NA	CATSRAEATQYF
TRBV5-1	few	TRBJ1-5	14	NA	CASSLAGNYQPQHF
TRBV7-9	NA	TRBJ2-7	15	TRBD1	CASSRGGAGSYEQYF
TRBV2	NA	TRBJ1-1	13	NA	CASSKEGNTEAFF
TRBV2	NA	TRBJ1-1	11	TRBD1	CASRQGARTFF
TRBV5-1	NA	TRBJ1-5	14	NA	CASSLDSVNQPQHF
TRBV6-6	NA	TRBJ2-7	13	NA	CASSDQGVYEQYF
TRBV6-5	once	TRBJ2-6	16	TRBD1	CASSYQTGAGANVLTF
TRBV7-9	NA	TRBJ1-2	13	NA	CASSRTPRAGYTF
TRBV9	NA	TRBJ1-6	15	NA	CASSVEPGNNSPLHF